These 21 T cell receptor beta chains came from one sample sequenced in a study of T cells after yellow fever vaccination. TCRdb itself ran the 5' RACE reads through MiXCR, one entry per CDR3 protein. The sample contains about 330,000 distinct CDR3 sequences, over 4% of which appear only once. The specimen comprised PBMCs, sampled 5 days after the yellow fever booster vaccination. The origin of the receptors is a man in his late teens or twenties who received the YFV17D yellow fever vaccine.

At least ten counts were recorded for this clonotype. CDR3 bases: TGTGCCAGCAGTTACGCGACAGTGAACACTGAAGCTTTCTTT. Translating gives CASSYATVNTEAFF. The rearrangement links TRBV6-6 to TRBJ1-1; weak D call: TRBD1 (5 bases). The V end lost 2 bases, the J end lost 0 bases, and 7 bases lay between the germline ends. The CDR3 is 14 amino acids. Germline CDR1 reads MNHNY; CDR2 reads SVGAGI (reference sequence).

V gene TRBV6-5 combines with J gene TRBJ2-7; D is undetermined. Trimming took off 2 bases at V and 1 base at J, with 12 bases between the two ends. Looked up from germline, CDR1 is MNHEY and CDR2 is SVGAGI. The CDR3 loop spans 15 amino acids. In DNA, the CDR3 is TGTGCCAGCAGTTACAGGCGGATCCCGTCCTACGAGCAGTACGTC. It specifies CASSYRRIPSYEQYV.

The CDR3 loop reads CASSTVAGVGNEQFF. The CDR3 nucleotides are TGTGCCAGTAGTACAGTAGCGGGGGTGGGCAATGAGCAGTTCTTC. The chain uses TRBV19 and TRBJ2-1; 9 nucleotides align to TRBD2. CDR1 is LNHDA, CDR2 SQIVND, per germline (reference sequence). The V segment lost 4 bases and the J segment 6 bases; nucleotides outside the gene matches: 7. This CDR3 is 15 amino acids long. The full variable domain, completed using reference TRBV19 and TRBJ2-1, is DGGITQSPKYLFRKEGQNVTLSCEQNLNHDAMYWYRQDPGQGLRLIYYSQIVNDFQKGDIAEGYSVSREKKESFPLTVTSAQKNPTAFYLCASSTVAGVGNEQFFGPGTRLTVL.

This clonotype occurred a few times. This sequence joins TRBV21-1 and TRBJ2-6; TRBD2, the D gene given by the table, was not confirmed from the DNA. TRBV21-1 is flagged as a pseudogene. This CDR3 is built from 21 residues. The CDR3 bases are TGTGCCAGCAGCAAGGACCGGCACTGTTCAGGCGAAAACTCTGGGGCCAACGTCCTGACTTTC. Translation: CASSKDRHCSGENSGANVLTF.

This clonotype has more than one count but fewer than ten. J is TRBJ2-5 and V is TRBV5-1; 8 bases map to TRBD2. Germline CDR1 is SGHRS and CDR2 is YFSETQ. This CDR3 comprises 15 residues. V lost 4 bases to trimming and J lost 3 bases; unmatched junction nucleotides: 8. This CDR3 reads CASSAQGSGEETQYF. The DNA of the CDR3 is TGCGCCAGCAGCGCACAAGGTAGCGGGGAAGAGACCCAGTACTTC.

In this sample, this clonotype turned up many times. This chain uses TRBV18 with TRBJ1-6; no firm D call. V was trimmed by 1 base and J by 2 bases, leaving 6 bases between them. CDR3 length: 15 residues. CDR1 and CDR2 from the germline V gene are KGHSH and LQKENI. CDR3 nucleotide sequence: TGTGCCAGCTCACCACGGTCGGCCTATAATTCACCCCTCCACTTT. As protein: CASSPRSAYNSPLHF.

The chain uses TRBV7-9 and TRBJ2-5; either TRBD1 or TRBD2 may supply D (5 bases each). With 1 base removed from V and 5 bases from J, the gap between germline ends came to 14 bases. The germline gives CDR1 SEHNR, CDR2 FQNEAQ (reference sequence). CDR3 length: 15 residues. The chain's CDR3 is CASSLDPTGTETQYF. Here the CDR3 DNA reads TGTGCCAGCAGCTTAGACCCGACGGGGACGGAGACCCAGTACTTC.

The chain links TRBV19 to TRBJ1-1; D may be TRBD1 (6 bases). The length of the CDR3 is 12 residues. Germline lookup yields CDR1 LNHDA and CDR2 SQIVND (reference sequence). V lost 8 bases to trimming and J lost 5 bases, with 12 bases between them. The CDR3, as DNA: TGTGCCAGTCGTCAGGGGTATACTGAAGCTTTCTTT. Translated, it gives CASRQGYTEAFF.

The genes are TRBV10-1 and TRBJ1-1, with D possibly being TRBD1 (5 bases). CDR1 and CDR2 (germline): WNHNN, SYGVQD (reference sequence). This CDR3 has 15 amino acids. The ends were cut back, 6 bases at V and 7 bases at J, with 21 bases in the middle. CDR3 loop: CASRQDRPLPYEAFF. For the CDR3, the DNA is TGCGCCAGCAGACAAGACAGACCCCTCCCTTATGAAGCTTTCTTT.

This clonotype was seen ten or more times. The chain links TRBV7-2 to TRBJ2-1; the match to TRBD2 covers 12 bases. Losses at the gene ends were 5 bases for V and 2 bases for J; bases not matched to a gene: 4. CDR3 length: 16 residues. Germline V CDR1 and CDR2: SGHTA, FQGNSA. The CDR3 DNA reads as TGTGCCAGCAGCCGACTAGCGGGGGATACCTACAATGAGCAGTTCTTC. Encoded protein: CASSRLAGDTYNEQFF.

This rearrangement joins TRBV4-1 to TRBJ2-7; 7 bases are shared with TRBD1. The CDR3 has 13 residues. The V and J ends lost 3 bases and 4 bases, in that order; junction bases with no gene match: 3. Looked up from germline, CDR1 is MGHRA and CDR2 is YSYEKL. The DNA for the CDR3 is TGCGCCAGCAGCCACAAACAGGGGTACGAGCAGTACTTC. Encoded protein: CASSHKQGYEQYF.

This clonotype appeared a few times. The chain recombines TRBV6-5 with TRBJ1-1, with D unresolved. The CDR3 runs 13 residues. Trimming left V 0 bases short and J 8 bases short, with 10 bases between. Germline CDR1 reads MNHEY; CDR2 reads SVGAGI. CDR3 coding DNA: TGTGCCAGCAGTTACTCCTTCCCCGGGGAAGCTTTCTTT. It codes for CASSYSFPGEAFF.

The chain has TRBV25-1 and TRBJ1-6; tentatively, D is TRBD1 (6 bases). This CDR3 is 13 amino acids long. CDR1 is MGHDK, CDR2 SYGVNS, per germline. Between the trimmed V and J ends, which lost 3 bases and 10 bases, there was a span of 10 bases. CDR3 amino acids: CASSDRGSSPLHF. In DNA, the CDR3 is TGTGCCAGCAGTGACAGGGGTAGCTCACCCCTCCACTTT.

This clonotype was picked up a small number of times. This chain links TRBV27 with TRBJ1-1; D not resolved. The germline CDR1 and CDR2 sequences are MNHEY and SMNVEV (reference sequence). Trimming removed 2 bases at V and 0 bases at J, with 10 bases between. The CDR3 covers 15 residues. The CDR3 region is CASSLLGLLNTEAFF. The CDR3, as DNA: TGTGCCAGCAGTTTACTCGGGCTATTGAACACTGAAGCTTTCTTT.

The chain carries TRBV6-1 and TRBJ1-5, with TRBD1 identical over 10 bases. The CDR3 loop spans 14 amino acids. After removal of 3 bases from V and 6 bases from J, the junction contained 2 bases not matched to a gene. From germline, CDR1 is MNHNS and CDR2 SASEGT. This CDR3 is CASSDGTGVQPQHF. The CDR3 nucleotides are TGTGCCAGCAGTGACGGGACAGGGGTTCAGCCCCAGCATTTT.

The gene calls are TRBV7-9 and TRBJ1-1, with D perhaps matching TRBD1 (6 bases). Trimming left V 5 bases short and J 1 base short, with 14 bases between. This CDR3 has 15 residues. Germline-derived CDR1 and CDR2 are SEHNR and FQNEAQ (reference sequence). The CDR3 DNA sequence: TGTGCCAGCAGCACCCCGGGACACAAGAACACTGAAGCTTTCTTT. Residues: CASSTPGHKNTEAFF.

The sample holds many counts of this clonotype. The chain uses TRBV6-2 or TRBV6-3 and TRBJ2-3; 7 nucleotides line up with TRBD2. Per the germline V gene, CDR1 is MNHEY and CDR2 is SVGEGT. The CDR3 has 17 residues. The V segment lost 2 bases and the J segment 5 bases; nucleotides outside the gene matches: 13. CDR3 in DNA: TGTGCCAGCAGTTACCCCTTTCCGGGGGGTCGTGAAGATACGCAGTATTTT. Its protein is CASSYPFPGGREDTQYF.

This clonotype came up a few times. The chain links TRBV4-3 to TRBJ2-3; no definite D call. The ends were cut back, 0 bases at V and 3 bases at J, with 19 bases in the middle. CDR3 length equals 18 residues. Germline values: CDR1 LGHNA, CDR2 YSLEER. The CDR3 DNA sequence: TGCGCCAGCAGCCAAGATGGGTCAAAGGTTGACGGGACAGATACGCAGTATTTT. Translation gives CASSQDGSKVDGTDTQYF.

This clonotype was detected a few times. This sequence joins TRBV7-2 and TRBJ1-6; possible D gene TRBD1, 5 bases. This CDR3 contains 15 residues. Germline V CDR1 and CDR2: SGHTA, FQGNSA. The V end was cut by 2 bases, the J end by 8 bases, with 13 bases between. The CDR3 spells CASSLIRAGYSPLHF. The CDR3 coding sequence is TGTGCCAGCAGCTTAATAAGGGCAGGGTATTCACCCCTCCACTTT.

This clonotype appeared many times. The J gene is TRBJ1-6, the V gene TRBV4-1, with D maybe TRBD1 (6 bases). V was cut by 7 bases and J by 0 bases, with 13 bases left in between. Germline V gene lookup returns CDR1 MGHRA and CDR2 YSYEKL. This CDR3 has 16 amino acids. This CDR3 reads CASTPGTSSYNSPLHF. The CDR3 coding sequence is TGCGCCAGCACTCCCGGGACAAGCTCCTATAATTCACCCCTCCACTTT.

This clonotype was observed at least ten times. The V and J genes are TRBV6-2 or TRBV6-3 and TRBJ1-1; D ambiguous. Germline V gene lookup returns CDR1 MNHEY and CDR2 SVGEGT. CDR3 length equals 16 residues. V was pared by 5 bases and J by 4 bases, with 20 bases between. As DNA, the CDR3 is TGTGCCAGCAGTGACCTTGGTACGACCGCTACCACTGAAGCTTTCTTT. This codes for CASSDLGTTATTEAFF.